These 14 T cell receptor beta chains originate from one sample sequenced in a study of blood T cell repertoires in COVID-19. Method: immunoSEQ multiplex PCR; TCRdb's copy keeps in-frame clones and lacks some. The table shows around 90,000 clones, with 80% occurring only once. The sequencing sample was made of peripheral blood. The receptors come from a human donor in a cohort sampled during active COVID-19.

The J gene is TRBJ1-2, the V gene TRBV20-1; D unresolved. This CDR3 is built from 10 residues. Germline assignment: CDR1 DFQATT and CDR2 SNEGSKA (reference sequence). Trimming stripped 5 bases from V and 8 bases from J, with 9 bases between. The CDR3 region has the DNA TGCAGTGCTTTGAGCGGGGGCTACACCTTC. Translation: CSALSGGYTF.

The rearrangement joins TRBV2 to TRBJ2-7; D uncertain. Germline CDR1 and CDR2: SNHLY and FYNNEI. This CDR3 has 11 amino acids. The V end was cut by 7 bases, the J end by 4 bases, with 8 bases between. The CDR3 coding sequence is TGTGCCAGCACAGATTCGTACGAGCAGTACTTC. This translates into CASTDSYEQYF.

The CDR3 loop is CASSQRTSGRADTQYF. CDR3 nucleotide sequence: TGTGCCAGCAGCCAGCGGACTAGCGGGAGGGCAGATACGCAGTATTTT. The gene calls are TRBV7-2 and TRBJ2-3; 15 bases agree with TRBD2. V lost 5 bases, J lost 4 bases, and 4 bases stayed unmatched. Germline V gene lookup returns CDR1 SGHTA and CDR2 FQGNSA. This CDR3 contains 16 residues.

V is TRBV19 and J is TRBJ2-7, with TRBD1 matching 12 bases. From germline, CDR1 is LNHDA and CDR2 SQIVND (reference sequence). J gave up 7 bases and V 0 bases, and 10 bases lay outside the gene matches. The CDR3 runs 17 residues. DNA for the CDR3: TGTGCCAGTAGTATAGATCGGGACAGGGGGCCGCTTGAAGAGCAGTACTTC. This sequence encodes CASSIDRDRGPLEEQYF. The full variable domain, completed using reference TRBV19 and TRBJ2-7, is DGGITQSPKYLFRKEGQNVTLSCEQNLNHDAMYWYRQDPGQGLRLIYYSQIVNDFQKGDIAEGYSVSREKKESFPLTVTSAQKNPTAFYLCASSIDRDRGPLEEQYFGPGTRLTVT.

The chain has TRBV5-1 and TRBJ2-7; 8 bases fit TRBD1. The germline gives CDR1 SGHRS, CDR2 YFSETQ. This CDR3 comprises 12 residues. J gave up 7 bases and V 5 bases, and 5 bases lay outside the gene matches. Here the CDR3 reads CASSTGGPEQYF. CDR3 DNA: TGCGCCAGCAGTACAGGGGGGCCAGAGCAGTACTTC.

The rearrangement joins TRBV19 to TRBJ1-1; D possibly corresponds to TRBD1 (6 bases). The CDR3 totals 15 residues. Germline V gene lookup returns CDR1 LNHDA and CDR2 SQIVND (reference sequence). V shed 5 bases and J shed 0 bases, with 13 bases lying between them. The CDR3 sequence is CASSLSGHLNTEAFF. The CDR3 DNA is TGTGCCAGTAGTCTGTCGGGACATTTGAACACTGAAGCTTTCTTT. Drawing the rest from reference TRBV19 and TRBJ1-1, the complete variable domain is DGGITQSPKYLFRKEGQNVTLSCEQNLNHDAMYWYRQDPGQGLRLIYYSQIVNDFQKGDIAEGYSVSREKKESFPLTVTSAQKNPTAFYLCASSLSGHLNTEAFFGQGTRLTVV.

DNA for the CDR3: TGTGCCAGCAGCCAAGCCGGGCAGGGGTCAGAGCAGTTCTTC. Translating gives CASSQAGQGSEQFF. This sequence joins TRBV3-1 (or the pseudogene TRBV3-2) and TRBJ2-1; D may be TRBD1 (6 bases). Germline V gives CDR1 LGHDT, CDR2 YNNKEL (reference sequence). V lost 1 base, J lost 10 bases, and 14 bases lay in between. The CDR3 is 14 residues long.

This rearrangement joins TRBV6-5 to TRBJ1-1; 8 positions match TRBD1. The CDR3 is made up of 14 amino acids. Germline V CDR1 and CDR2: MNHEY, SVGAGI. Losses at the gene ends were 4 bases for V and 5 bases for J; bases not matched to a gene: 6. CDR3 sequence reads: CASSSGGDRTEAFF. As DNA, the CDR3 is TGTGCCAGCAGTTCAGGGGGCGATCGAACTGAAGCTTTCTTT.

The V and J genes are TRBV5-1 and TRBJ2-7; 9 positions agree with TRBD1. V was clipped by 1 base and J by 3 bases; unmatched bases: 8. The CDR3 spans 16 residues. Germline assignment: CDR1 SGHRS and CDR2 YFSETQ. As DNA, the CDR3 is TGCGCCAGCAGCTTGAGGCCACAGGGGGCGGGCTACGAGCAGTACTTC. Residues: CASSLRPQGAGYEQYF.

This chain joins TRBV10-3 and TRBJ2-1, with 9 bases that match TRBD2. The V gene end was trimmed by 7 bases and the J gene end by 7 bases; junction bases not matched to a gene: 17. The CDR3 consists of 17 residues. Germline V gene sequence: CDR1 ENHRY, CDR2 SYGVKD. The DNA of the CDR3 is TGTGCCATCAACGCCGCCAGAGGAGCGGGAGGAGGAAATGAGCAGTTCTTC. This codes for CAINAARGAGGGNEQFF.

V is TRBV10-3 and J is TRBJ2-5; D gene uncertain. The CDR3 runs to 14 residues. In germline, CDR1 is ENHRY, CDR2 SYGVKD. Trimming took 4 bases from V and 4 from J, leaving 13 bases between them. The CDR3: CAISGQVVGETQYF. In nucleotides, the CDR3 is TGTGCCATCAGTGGTCAGGTGGTAGGAGAGACCCAGTACTTC.

The chain has TRBV18 and TRBJ1-1; D not certain. The CDR3 sequence is 13 residues long. Trimming took off 6 bases at V and 2 bases at J, with 10 bases between the two ends. Germline V gene sequence: CDR1 KGHSH, CDR2 LQKENI. The CDR3 protein is CASSLGRNTEAFF. CDR3 DNA sequence: TGTGCCAGCTCTTTGGGCCGCAACACTGAAGCTTTCTTT.

This chain joins TRBV5-1 and TRBJ1-2, with D possibly being TRBD1 (5 bases). The V and J ends lost 2 bases and 2 bases respectively, with 13 bases between them. The CDR3 is made up of 15 amino acids. Per the germline V gene, CDR1 is SGHRS and CDR2 is YFSETQ. CDR3 DNA: TGCGCCAGCAGCTTTAGTCAGGGAAGGAACTATGGCTACACCTTC. This codes for CASSFSQGRNYGYTF. The full variable domain, rest sourced from reference TRBV5-1 and TRBJ1-2, is KAGVTQTPRYLIKTRGQQVTLSCSPISGHRSVSWYQQTPGQGLQFLFEYFSETQRNKGNFPGRFSGRQFSNSRSEMNVSTLELGDSALYLCASSFSQGRNYGYTFGSGTRLTVV.

The chain employs TRBV14 and TRBJ1-6; D is undetermined. The germline V and J ends were trimmed by 4 bases and 5 bases, with 9 bases remaining between them. This CDR3 contains 14 residues. CDR1 and CDR2 from the germline V gene are SGHDN and FVKESK. The CDR3 is CASSPHRDNSPLHF. In DNA, the CDR3 is TGTGCCAGCAGCCCCCATCGGGATAATTCACCCCTCCACTTT.